One and the same sample provided the 32 T cell receptor beta chains below, sequenced in a study of T-cell memory formation after mild COVID-19. TCRdb analysed the 5' RACE reads with MiXCR anew, one entry per CDR3 protein. The sample gives 260,000 or so distinct CDR3 sequences, roughly 17% of which show up once; roughly a fifth is in the top ten. Sequenced: PBMCs or a T cell subset sorted from them (not recorded which). Every receptor here comes from a man younger than 30 who had mild COVID-19 (a few samples of this study predate the infection). Cell type and time point are not known.

The J gene is TRBJ2-6, the V gene TRBV9, with D uncertain. Germline V gene data show CDR1 as SGDLS and CDR2 as YYNGEE. Trimming took 0 bases from V and 4 from J, leaving 5 bases between them. This CDR3 is built from 14 residues. This CDR3 is CASSVDVGANVLTF. DNA of the CDR3: TGTGCCAGCAGCGTAGACGTCGGGGCCAACGTCCTGACTTTC.

This clonotype has a handful of counts. V gene TRBV7-2 combines with J gene TRBJ2-5, with TRBD2 matching 11 bases. Germline CDR1 SGHTA, CDR2 FQGNSA. This CDR3 has 15 amino acids. Losses at the gene ends were 5 bases for V and 5 bases for J; bases not matched to a gene: 7. CDR3 in DNA: TGTGCCAGCAGCATGCCGACTAGCGGGGCTGAGACCCAGTACTTC. Amino acids: CASSMPTSGAETQYF.

The chain couples TRBV7-3 to TRBJ2-4, with 7 bases identical to TRBD2. Trimming removed 0 bases from V and 6 bases from J; junction bases left unmatched: 11. Germline V gene data show CDR1 as SGHTA and CDR2 as FQGTGA. The CDR3 is made up of 17 amino acids. This CDR3 reads CASSLTGGTGSVNIQYF. In DNA, the CDR3 is TGTGCCAGCAGCTTAACGGGGGGGACGGGGAGTGTAAACATTCAGTACTTC. The whole variable domain, filled in from reference TRBV7-3 and TRBJ2-4, reads GAGVSQTPSNKVTEKGKYVELRCDPISGHTALYWYRQSLGQGPEFLIYFQGTGAADDSGLPNDRFFAVRPEGSVSTLKIQRTERGDSAVYLCASSLTGGTGSVNIQYFGAGTRLSVL.

The genes are TRBV27 and TRBJ2-3, with D possibly being TRBD1 (5 bases). The CDR3 is made up of 15 amino acids. Looked up from germline, CDR1 is MNHEY and CDR2 is SMNVEV (reference sequence). V dropped 5 bases and J dropped 0 bases, with 12 bases sitting between them. CDR3 nucleotides: TGTGCCAGCAGTAAACAGGTTTCTAGCACAGATACGCAGTATTTT. This sequence encodes CASSKQVSSTDTQYF.

There are many counts of this clonotype. The chain joins TRBV4-1 to TRBJ2-4; 7 nucleotides agree with TRBD1. Germline lookup yields CDR1 MGHRA and CDR2 YSYEKL. The CDR3 extends over 15 amino acids. Unmatched junction bases numbered 6, after V lost 3 bases and J lost 4 bases. As DNA, the CDR3 is TGCGCCAGCAGCCACCGTGGGACAGTAAAAAACATTCAGTACTTC. Residues: CASSHRGTVKNIQYF.

The chain is built from TRBV5-1 and TRBJ1-3, with D possibly being TRBD1 (5 bases). Germline CDR1 is SGHRS and CDR2 is YFSETQ. The V gene lost 1 base and the J gene lost 1 base, with 12 bases spanning the gap. CDR3 length equals 16 residues. The chain's CDR3 is CASSLLGDLSGNTIYF. The DNA for the CDR3 is TGCGCCAGCAGCTTGTTGGGGGATCTTTCTGGAAACACCATATATTTT.

This clonotype was counted only a few times. The CDR3 DNA reads as TGTGCCAGCAGGAATGACAGGGGGCATGGCTATGGCTACACCTTC. Translating gives CASRNDRGHGYGYTF. The V and J genes are TRBV6-5 and TRBJ1-2; 10 bases fit TRBD1. Per germline, CDR1 MNHEY and CDR2 SVGAGI. The CDR3 spans 15 residues. Germline trimming cut 6 bases from V and 4 bases from J; bases unmatched to any gene: 8.

This clonotype was seen repeatedly, ten times or more. V gene TRBV20-1 combines with J gene TRBJ2-5; D is possibly TRBD2 (6 bases). The CDR3 loop spans 15 amino acids. V was pared by 5 bases and J by 5 bases, with 21 bases between. Germline V gives CDR1 DFQATT, CDR2 SNEGSKA (reference sequence). CDR3 residues: CSAPGGSGTGETQYF. In DNA, the CDR3 is TGCAGTGCTCCCGGGGGTAGCGGTACGGGGGAGACCCAGTACTTC.

This chain connects TRBV7-9 to TRBJ2-7, with 7 bases matching TRBD2. In germline, CDR1 is SEHNR, CDR2 FQNEAQ (reference sequence). The J segment lost 7 bases and the V segment lost 1 base, leaving 7 bases of the junction unmatched. This CDR3 is built from 14 residues. The CDR3 region has the DNA TGTGCCAGCAGCTTAGTTGGCGGGGGAAGAGAGCAGTACTTC. It translates to CASSLVGGGREQYF.

The V call is TRBV4-1, the J call TRBJ2-7; 10 nucleotides match TRBD1. V lost 3 bases, J lost 0 bases, and 2 bases stayed unmatched. The CDR3 spans 15 residues. Germline V gives CDR1 MGHRA, CDR2 YSYEKL. The CDR3 protein is CASSHRTGGSYEQYF. In nucleotides, the CDR3 is TGCGCCAGCAGCCACCGGACAGGGGGCTCCTACGAGCAGTACTTC.

The V call is TRBV6-2 or TRBV6-3, the J call TRBJ2-7, with D possibly TRBD2 on 6 matching bases. This CDR3 spans 14 amino acids. Germline assignment: CDR1 MNHEY and CDR2 SVGEGT. The V and J ends lost 7 bases and 4 bases respectively, with 17 bases between them. The CDR3 spells CASTASGSLYEQYV. CDR3 in DNA: TGTGCCAGCACCGCCAGCGGGTCACTATACGAGCAGTACGTC.

The table lists this clonotype with a few counts. The chain has TRBV29-1 and TRBJ1-1; D not certain. V lost 7 bases to trimming and J lost 5 bases, with 17 bases between them. Looked up from germline, CDR1 is SQVTM and CDR2 is ANQGSEA. The CDR3 length is 13 residues. The CDR3 DNA sequence: TGCAGCGGACAAACCCTACCGGGGACTGAAGCTTTCTTT. Residues: CSGQTLPGTEAFF.

The table lists this clonotype with a few counts. The rearrangement links TRBV15 to TRBJ2-7; no firm D call. The CDR3 contains 16 residues. The ends were cut back, 4 bases at V and 2 bases at J, with 18 bases in the middle. Germline-derived CDR1 and CDR2 are LNHNV and YYDKDF (reference sequence). The CDR3 reads CATSTRPSKRPYEQYV. The CDR3 nucleotides are TGTGCCACCAGCACCAGACCTTCGAAGCGCCCCTACGAGCAGTACGTC.

A few counts support this clonotype. This sequence joins TRBV30 and TRBJ2-1; tentative D call: TRBD2 (7 bases). Germline CDR1 reads GTSNPN; CDR2 reads SVGIG (reference sequence). This CDR3 spans 14 amino acids. Between the trimmed V and J ends, which lost 1 base and 6 bases, there was a span of 13 bases. The CDR3 region is CAWSARGGTNEQFF. The DNA of the CDR3 is TGTGCCTGGAGTGCCCGCGGGGGCACCAATGAGCAGTTCTTC.

The chain carries TRBV27 and TRBJ2-3; D remains unclear. The ends were cut back, 2 bases at V and 0 bases at J, with 6 bases in the middle. The CDR3 is 14 amino acids. Germline assignment: CDR1 MNHEY and CDR2 SMNVEV (reference sequence). The CDR3 spells CASSLVYSTDTQYF. CDR3 sequence (DNA): TGTGCCAGCAGTTTAGTGTATAGCACAGATACGCAGTATTTT.

This chain links TRBV9 with TRBJ2-3; 8 bases align to TRBD1. This CDR3 has 16 amino acids. Trimming removed 3 bases from V and 6 bases from J; junction bases left unmatched: 12. Germline lookup yields CDR1 SGDLS and CDR2 YYNGEE. This chain's CDR3 is CASSEEGGRGRDTQYF. The CDR3 nucleotides are TGTGCCAGCAGCGAGGAGGGGGGCAGGGGGCGTGATACGCAGTATTTT.

In this sample, this clonotype turned up a few times. This chain joins TRBV6-5 and TRBJ2-1; possibly TRBD1 for D (6 bases). Trimming removed 5 bases from V and 9 bases from J, with 11 bases in between. Germline V gene sequence: CDR1 MNHEY, CDR2 SVGAGI. CDR3 length: 12 amino acids. The CDR3 loop is CASSPGTPEQFF. DNA for the CDR3: TGTGCCAGCAGTCCCGGGACACCTGAGCAGTTCTTC.

This clonotype appeared a few times. The chain employs TRBV24-1 and TRBJ1-6; 8 bases are shared with TRBD1. Germline-derived CDR1 and CDR2 are KGHDR and SFDVKD. Trimming removed 9 bases from V and 5 bases from J; junction bases left unmatched: 8. The CDR3 has 15 residues. The CDR3: CATQRTGRNNSPLHF. The CDR3 nucleotides are TGTGCCACCCAAAGGACAGGGCGGAATAATTCACCCCTCCACTTT.

The chain employs TRBV6-5 and TRBJ1-2; the D is unclear. The length of the CDR3 is 15 residues. The V end lost 6 bases, the J end lost 8 bases, and 22 bases lay between the germline ends. CDR1 is MNHEY and CDR2 is SVGAGI in the germline V gene. Here the CDR3 reads CASSPREGRLGGYTF. CDR3 DNA: TGTGCCAGCAGCCCAAGGGAGGGTCGTTTGGGGGGCTACACCTTC.

The chain is built from TRBV28 and TRBJ2-1, with D tentatively TRBD2 (5 bases). This CDR3 has 16 residues. Germline lookup yields CDR1 MDHEN and CDR2 SYDVKM. Trimming cost V 5 bases and J 4 bases, with 18 bases left between them. CDR3 DNA: TGTGCCAGCAGTCCCCCCCTGAGGGCGACATACAATGAGCAGTTCTTC. This translates into CASSPPLRATYNEQFF.

V usage is TRBV6-1 and J usage is TRBJ1-5; 7 bases are a match to TRBD1. The CDR3 spans 17 residues. The germline V gene encodes CDR1 MNHNS and CDR2 SASEGT. V was pared by 5 bases and J by 6 bases, with 16 bases of the junction left unmatched. CDR3: CASSRGGAGGAFQPQHF. In nucleotides, the CDR3 is TGTGCCAGCAGTCGAGGGGGCGCAGGAGGGGCCTTTCAGCCCCAGCATTTT.

The V and J genes are TRBV12-3 or TRBV12-4 and TRBJ1-1, with 11 nucleotides matching TRBD1. V shed 0 bases, J shed 9 bases, and the junction held 3 bases outside the gene matches. This CDR3 has 14 residues. The CDR3 coding sequence is TGTGCCAGCAGTTTAGCGGGACAGGGGGTTAAAGCTTTCTTT. This encodes CASSLAGQGVKAFF.

This clonotype was seen a handful of times. J is TRBJ1-2 and V is TRBV7-2; TRBD1 matches 9 bases. Trimming cost V 4 bases and J 5 bases; bases outside gene matches: 2. The germline gives CDR1 SGHTA, CDR2 FQGNSA. The CDR3 consists of 13 residues. In nucleotides, the CDR3 is TGTGCCAGCAGCTGGGACAGGGAGTATGGCTACACCTTC. Encoded protein: CASSWDREYGYTF.

J is TRBJ2-3 and V is TRBV11-2; 11 bases align to TRBD2. After removal of 4 bases from V and 6 bases from J, the junction contained 9 bases not matched to a gene. Per the germline V gene, CDR1 is SGHAT and CDR2 is FQNNGV. The CDR3 totals 16 residues. The CDR3 nucleotides are TGTGCCAGCAGCTCTCGGAGCCTAGCGGGGGGTGATACGCAGTATTTT. Translation: CASSSRSLAGGDTQYF. Full variable domain (missing parts from reference TRBV11-2 and TRBJ2-3): EAGVAQSPRYKIIEKRQSVAFWCNPISGHATLYWYQQILGQGPKLLIQFQNNGVVDDSQLPKDRFSAERLKGVDSTLKIQPAKLEDSAVYLCASSSRSLAGGDTQYFGPGTRLTVL.

The sample holds a few counts of this clonotype. The CDR3: CASSVRDKREQFF. The CDR3 DNA reads as TGTGCCAGCAGCGTACGGGACAAGAGGGAGCAGTTCTTC. This chain uses TRBV9 with TRBJ2-1; possibly TRBD1 for D (6 bases). Per germline, CDR1 SGDLS and CDR2 YYNGEE. The CDR3 is 13 amino acids. V was cut by 1 base and J by 10 bases, with 12 bases left in between.

This chain uses TRBV19 with TRBJ2-7; a possible D gene is TRBD1 (6 bases). This CDR3 is built from 14 residues. Germline V gives CDR1 LNHDA, CDR2 SQIVND (reference sequence). The V end lost 4 bases, the J end lost 7 bases, and 17 bases lay between the germline ends. The CDR3 DNA sequence: TGTGCCAGTAGTACGTCCTCAGGGGTTGAAGAGCAGTACTTC. This codes for CASSTSSGVEEQYF. Using reference TRBV19 and TRBJ2-7 for the parts outside the CDR3, the full variable domain is DGGITQSPKYLFRKEGQNVTLSCEQNLNHDAMYWYRQDPGQGLRLIYYSQIVNDFQKGDIAEGYSVSREKKESFPLTVTSAQKNPTAFYLCASSTSSGVEEQYFGPGTRLTVT.

This clonotype has a handful of counts. V gene TRBV12-3 or TRBV12-4 combines with J gene TRBJ1-2; tentative D call: TRBD1 (5 bases). With 5 bases removed from V and 7 bases from J, the gap between germline ends came to 26 bases. The CDR3 is 17 residues long. This chain's CDR3 is CASSPAFLGTLGSGYTF. The DNA of the CDR3 is TGTGCCAGCAGTCCAGCTTTCCTGGGGACCCTTGGAAGTGGCTACACCTTC.

The chain is built from TRBV5-1 and TRBJ2-3, with TRBD2 matching 10 bases. The CDR3 is made up of 15 amino acids. The germline gives CDR1 SGHRS, CDR2 YFSETQ. Losses at the gene ends were 4 bases for V and 1 base for J; bases not matched to a gene: 3. The CDR3 bases are TGCGCCAGCAGCCGCGGGACTAGCGGCACAGATACGCAGTATTTT. Translated: CASSRGTSGTDTQYF.

The chain links TRBV6-2 or TRBV6-3 to TRBJ1-5, with unresolved D. Germline CDR1 MNHEY, CDR2 SVGEGT. The V end was cut by 0 bases, the J end by 9 bases, with 12 bases between. The CDR3 runs to 14 residues. CDR3 nucleotides: TGTGCCAGCAGTTACTCGAAGCAGGCCCGGCCCCAGCATTTT. As protein: CASSYSKQARPQHF.

The chain employs TRBV3-1 and TRBJ1-5; D call uncertain. This CDR3 region has 15 residues. V lost 2 bases and J 7 bases, leaving 15 bases between the germline ends. The germline V gene has CDR1 LGHDT and CDR2 YNNKEL (reference sequence). CDR3 sequence: CASSQNIREEQPQHF. Here the CDR3 DNA reads TGTGCCAGCAGCCAAAATATCCGGGAGGAACAGCCCCAGCATTTT.

The chain links TRBV6-5 to TRBJ2-5; perhaps D is TRBD1 or TRBD2 (5 bases each). The CDR3 loop spans 13 amino acids. Germline V gene data show CDR1 as MNHEY and CDR2 as SVGAGI. V was pared by 6 bases and J by 7 bases, with 15 bases between. The CDR3 is CASRRDVAGTQYF. In DNA form, the CDR3 reads TGTGCCAGCAGAAGGGACGTCGCCGGGACCCAGTACTTC.

This clonotype has only a few counts. The chain couples TRBV7-2 to TRBJ1-3; 7 nucleotides match TRBD1. CDR3 length: 19 residues. Per the germline V gene, CDR1 is SGHTA and CDR2 is FQGNSA. The ends lost 0 bases at V and 0 bases at J; junction bases unmatched: 11. The CDR3 is CASSLAGFPRGPSGNTIYF. The DNA for the CDR3 is TGTGCCAGCAGCTTAGCTGGTTTCCCTAGGGGGCCCTCTGGAAACACCATATATTTT.